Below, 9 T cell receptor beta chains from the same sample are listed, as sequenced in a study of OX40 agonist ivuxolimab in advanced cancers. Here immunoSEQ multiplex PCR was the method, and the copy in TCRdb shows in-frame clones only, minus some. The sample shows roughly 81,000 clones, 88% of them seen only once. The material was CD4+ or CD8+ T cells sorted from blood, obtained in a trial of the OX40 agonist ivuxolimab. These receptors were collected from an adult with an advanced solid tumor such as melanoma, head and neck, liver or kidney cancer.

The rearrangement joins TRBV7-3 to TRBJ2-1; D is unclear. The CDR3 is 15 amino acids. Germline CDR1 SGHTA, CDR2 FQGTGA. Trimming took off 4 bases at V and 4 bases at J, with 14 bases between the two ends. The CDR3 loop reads CASSSSGVEYNEQFF. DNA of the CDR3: TGTGCCAGCAGCTCATCTGGGGTGGAATACAATGAGCAGTTCTTC.

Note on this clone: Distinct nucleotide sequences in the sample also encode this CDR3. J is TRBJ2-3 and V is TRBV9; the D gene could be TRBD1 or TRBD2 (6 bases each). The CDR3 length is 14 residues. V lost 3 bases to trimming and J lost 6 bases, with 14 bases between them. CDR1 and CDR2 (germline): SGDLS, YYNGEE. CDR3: CASSGRGQWDTQYF. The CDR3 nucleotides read TGTGCCAGCAGCGGACGGGGGCAGTGGGATACGCAGTATTTT.

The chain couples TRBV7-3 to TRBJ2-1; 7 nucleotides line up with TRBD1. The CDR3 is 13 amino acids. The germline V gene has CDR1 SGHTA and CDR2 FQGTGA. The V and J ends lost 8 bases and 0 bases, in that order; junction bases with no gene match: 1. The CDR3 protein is CASRQGSYNEQFF. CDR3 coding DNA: TGTGCCAGCCGACAGGGCTCCTACAATGAGCAGTTCTTC. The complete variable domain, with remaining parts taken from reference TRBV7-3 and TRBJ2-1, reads GAGVSQTPSNKVTEKGKYVELRCDPISGHTALYWYRQSLGQGPEFLIYFQGTGAADDSGLPNDRFFAVRPEGSVSTLKIQRTERGDSAVYLCASRQGSYNEQFFGPGTRLTVL.

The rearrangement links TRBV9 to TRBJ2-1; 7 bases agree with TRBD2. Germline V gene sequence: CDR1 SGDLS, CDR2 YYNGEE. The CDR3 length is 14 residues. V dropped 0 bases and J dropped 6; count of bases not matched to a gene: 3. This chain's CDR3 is CASSVGWGGNEQFF. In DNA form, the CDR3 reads TGTGCCAGCAGCGTAGGGTGGGGGGGCAATGAGCAGTTCTTC.

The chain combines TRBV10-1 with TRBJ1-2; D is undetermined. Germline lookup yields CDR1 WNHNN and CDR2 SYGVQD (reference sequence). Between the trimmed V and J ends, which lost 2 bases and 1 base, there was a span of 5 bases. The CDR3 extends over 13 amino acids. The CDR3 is CASSERVNYGYTF. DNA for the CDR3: TGCGCCAGCAGTGAGCGGGTTAACTATGGCTACACCTTC.

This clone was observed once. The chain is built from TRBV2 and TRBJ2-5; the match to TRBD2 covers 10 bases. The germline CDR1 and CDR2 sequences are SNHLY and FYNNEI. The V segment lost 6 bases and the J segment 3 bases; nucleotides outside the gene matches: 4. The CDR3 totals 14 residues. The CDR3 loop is CASSAGLAEETQYF. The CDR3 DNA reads TGTGCCAGCAGCGCAGGACTAGCGGAAGAGACCCAGTACTTC.

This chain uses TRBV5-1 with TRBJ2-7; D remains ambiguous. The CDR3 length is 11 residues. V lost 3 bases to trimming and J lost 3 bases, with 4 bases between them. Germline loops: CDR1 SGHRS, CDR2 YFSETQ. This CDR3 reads CASSSDYEQYF. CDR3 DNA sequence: TGCGCCAGCAGCTCCGACTACGAGCAGTACTTC.

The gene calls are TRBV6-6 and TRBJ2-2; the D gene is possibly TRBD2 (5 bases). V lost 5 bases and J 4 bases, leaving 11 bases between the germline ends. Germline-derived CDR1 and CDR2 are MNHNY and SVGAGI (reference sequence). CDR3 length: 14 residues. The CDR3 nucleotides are TGTGCCAGCAGTAGAGAGGGTGGCACCGGGGAGCTGTTTTTT. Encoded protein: CASSREGGTGELFF.

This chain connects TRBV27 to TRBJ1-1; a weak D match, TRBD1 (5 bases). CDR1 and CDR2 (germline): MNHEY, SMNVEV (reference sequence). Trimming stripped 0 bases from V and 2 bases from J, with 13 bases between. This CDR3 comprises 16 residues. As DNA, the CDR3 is TGTGCCAGCAGTTTATCTTCGGCGGGGGTCAACACTGAAGCTTTCTTT. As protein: CASSLSSAGVNTEAFF.